The rows below give T cell receptor beta chains drawn from one sample of a study of shared clonotypes between healthy human individuals. Repertoires were generated with immunoSEQ multiplex PCR, while TCRdb's copy carries only in-frame clones and drops some. The sample lists 600,000 to 700,000 clones; less than 80% were seen once. The specimen was memory CD4+ T cells sorted from blood. Source of these receptors: a woman in her twenties or thirties in good health. Both conserved end residues are part of each CDR3. The order of the fields is V gene, clone size, J gene, D gene, CDR3 DNA, CDR3 protein. The D gene is left open where the match is weak. Part of the rows lack a size; the others show once, few, many or a class for expanded clones.

TRBV9	.	TRBJ1-1	.	TGTGCCAGCAGCGTTGGAGGGTTAGTCACTGAAGCTTTCTTT	CASSVGGLVTEAFF
TRBV7-9	.	TRBJ2-5	.	TGTGCCAGCAGCTCTATGTGGGAGACCCAGTACTTC	CASSSMWETQYF
TRBV15	.	TRBJ1-1	TRBD1	TGTGCCACCAGCAGGGGGACAGGGTTGAACACTGAAGCTTTCTTT	CATSRGTGLNTEAFF
TRBV5-1	.	TRBJ2-7	TRBD1	TGCGCCAGCAGCCCCTTCGGGGGATCGGGACAGGGGAAATACGAGCAGTACTTC	CASSPFGGSGQGKYEQYF
TRBV28	.	TRBJ1-1	.	TGTGCCAGCAGTTTATACAGGCCTGGGAACACTGAAGCTTTCTTT	CASSLYRPGNTEAFF
TRBV27	few	TRBJ2-7	.	TGTGCCAGCAGGGGCTGGGACGAGCAGTACTTC	CASRGWDEQYF
TRBV4-1	once	TRBJ1-1	TRBD1	TGCGCCAGCAGCCCCCTCGGGACAGCAAACATGAACACTGAAGCTTTCTTT	CASSPLGTANMNTEAFF
TRBV7-9	once	TRBJ1-1	TRBD1	TGTGCCAGCAGCCCGGACAGGGGTAAGAACACTGAAGCTTTCTTT	CASSPDRGKNTEAFF
TRBV30	few	TRBJ2-1	.	TGTGCCTGGAGCCGCGAGGCCAAAGTCGGTGAGCAGTTCTTC	CAWSREAKVGEQFF
TRBV11-2	.	TRBJ2-2	TRBD1	TGTGCCAGCAGCCTCGACAGGGTCCAATACACCGGGGAGCTGTTTTTT	CASSLDRVQYTGELFF
TRBV28	.	TRBJ2-3	.	TGTGCCAGCAGTCGCCGACAGACTAGCACAGATACGCAGTATTTT	CASSRRQTSTDTQYF
TRBV2	.	TRBJ1-5	TRBD1	TGTGCCAGCAATGGTGGACAGGGAGGACGGCAGCCCCAGCATTTT	CASNGGQGGRQPQHF
TRBV30	few	TRBJ2-7	.	TGTGCCTGGACTGGACAGTCCTACGAGCAGTACTTC	CAWTGQSYEQYF
TRBV27	.	TRBJ2-1	TRBD2	TGTGCCAGCAGTTTATCGCGACTAGCGGAGAGCTCCTACAATGAGCAGTTCTTC	CASSLSRLAESSYNEQFF
TRBV5-1	.	TRBJ1-4	.	TGCGCCAGCAGCCGAATCACTAATGAAAAACTGTTTTTT	CASSRITNEKLFF
TRBV7-2	.	TRBJ1-1	.	TGTGCCAGCAGCTCGCAACGGGGCAGGGTGGGCACTGAAGCTTTCTTT	CASSSQRGRVGTEAFF
TRBV9	.	TRBJ1-3	.	TGTGCCAGCAGCGCCGGTAGCGCTGGAAACACCATATATTTT	CASSAGSAGNTIYF
TRBV19	.	TRBJ1-1	.	TGTGCCAGTAGGCCAACCTTAGGGGGTCGGAACACTGAAGCTTTCTTT	CASRPTLGGRNTEAFF
TRBV18	.	TRBJ2-7	TRBD1	TGTGCCAGCTCAGGACAGGGGGCGATCTACGAGCAGTACTTC	CASSGQGAIYEQYF
TRBV7-9	.	TRBJ1-1	TRBD1	TGTGCCAGCAGCTATACCACAGGGGTTACTGAAGCTTTCTTT	CASSYTTGVTEAFF